This TCR beta chain was captured in a study of PD-1 blockade in classical Hodgkin lymphoma. General study results and limits: Patients excluded were those beginning nivolumab under 1 year after ASCT. Newly diagnosed patients were said to have less baseline TCR diversity than healthy donors did.

Relapse was seen in all patients after autologous stem cell transplantation, and brentuximab vedotin exposure was variable. As to this clone: Its cognate antigen is unknown. Other DNA sequences within the sample encode an identical CDR3.

Using immunoSEQ multiplex PCR, the repertoire was profiled, and TCRdb retains in-frame clones only, with some absent. The sample holds roughly 150,000 clones; around 73% are singletons and the top ten take 7.5% to 10%. V lost 6 bases and J 1 base, leaving 10 bases between the germline ends. This CDR3 contains 14 residues. In germline, CDR1 is MNHNY, CDR2 SVGAGI (reference sequence). The source of this sequence is a human donor with classical Hodgkin lymphoma. Sequences were derived from peripheral blood mononuclear cells (PBMCs), sampled before the second cycle of nivolumab. The V gene is TRBV6-6, the J gene TRBJ1-3; a weak D match, TRBD1 (5 bases). In DNA form, the CDR3 reads TGTGCCAGCAGCCTCGGGGGATCTGGAAACACCATATATTTT. Its protein product is CASSLGGSGNTIYF.